This T cell receptor (beta chain) was obtained from a study of blood T cell repertoires in COVID-19. Study overall: The United States, Italy and Spain supplied acute and convalescent COVID-19 samples. T cells, B-cell-depleted T cells, or PBMCs provided the cDNA or gDNA that served as material.

This clone was counted once. In the original workflow: Counts of nucleated cells, estimated from reference gene primer amplification, were obtained. TCRdb keeps only in-frame clones here, not all; method: immunoSEQ multiplex PCR. The V and J calls and the clone size are those of that table, but D and trimming were determined from the DNA. The sample yields 11,000 to 15,000 clones, 84% seen once. Germline values: CDR1 MNHEY, CDR2 SVGAGI. The CDR3 extends over 14 amino acids. The germline V and J ends were trimmed by 3 bases and 6 bases, with 15 bases remaining between them. The specimen sequenced was peripheral blood. This chain uses TRBV6-5 with TRBJ2-7, with D possibly TRBD1 on 6 matching bases. This sequence was found in a man in his fifties with active COVID-19. CDR3 sequence reads: CASSYRVAGAEQYF. The CDR3 region has the DNA TGTGCCAGCAGTTATCGCGTTGCAGGGGCCGAGCAGTACTTC.